The sequence of this T cell receptor beta chain was determined in a study of cytomegalovirus exposure and HLA in healthy donors. In the PCR, 60 Vbeta and 13 Jbeta primers were used. Method: immunoSEQ multiplex PCR; TCRdb's copy keeps in-frame clones and lacks some. The ten top clones account for 4% to 5.5%, within a sample of around 80,000 clones. The V and J ends lost 5 bases and 1 base respectively, with 3 bases between them. This CDR3 spans 11 amino acids. CDR1 and CDR2 (germline): SGHTS, YDEGEE. Notes on the study in general: Many donors carried some public TCRs, although rarity characterized most TCR sequences. A previous analysis found most TCR beta V segments productive roughly 87% or roughly 30% of the time.

As concerns this clone: What it binds is unknown.

The source material was PBMCs. The genes are TRBV5-8 and TRBJ2-5; D is uncertain. The origin of this receptor is a man aged 35 to 55 in good health and CMV-seronegative. In nucleotides, the CDR3 is TGTGCCAGCAGACTCCAAGAGACCCAGTACTTC. It codes for CASRLQETQYF.